This T cell receptor beta chain appears in the sequencing data of a study of T cell responses to AZD1222 COVID-19 vaccine. Study-wide points: Across the whole spike, CD4 TCRs peaked at regions 160-218 and 743-854. The peak T cell response came first, and repertoires were sampled only after it. It should be noted that donors were predominantly white British and more often female, and clonal diversity was possibly underestimated.

Per the germline V gene, CDR1 is MNHEY and CDR2 is SVGEGT. Unmatched junction bases numbered 9, after V lost 0 bases and J lost 6 bases. The CDR3 length is 16 residues. Points on this clone: Its matching antigen is unknown.

The table came from immunoSEQ multiplex PCR; TCRdb's copy has only in-frame clones and leaves some out. The repertoire consists of 150,000 or so clones, with over 80% occurring once and the leading ten covering more than 4%. This chain connects TRBV6-2 or TRBV6-3 to TRBJ2-7; 9 nucleotides agree with TRBD2. The sample here was peripheral blood, taken 28 days after the second dose of the MenACWY control vaccine. The source of this sequence is an adult who received the MenACWY meningococcal vaccine as a control. The CDR3 reads CASSYSSAGGPREQYF. The CDR3 DNA sequence: TGTGCCAGCAGTTACTCCTCGGCGGGAGGGCCCCGCGAGCAGTACTTC.